The 29 T cell receptor beta chains given below trace back to one sample, sequenced in a study of blood T cell repertoires in COVID-19. Using immunoSEQ multiplex PCR, the repertoire was profiled, and TCRdb retains in-frame clones only, with some absent. There are 350,000 to 450,000 clones in the sample; roughly 85% occur only once, and more than 3% lies in the top ten. Input material: peripheral blood. These receptors were collected from a woman under 30 with acute or convalescent COVID-19.

This chain uses TRBV28 with TRBJ2-3; D unclear. Germline CDR1 reads MDHEN; CDR2 reads SYDVKM. The germline V and J ends were trimmed by 6 bases and 1 base, with 14 bases remaining between them. There are 15 residues in the CDR3. The CDR3 loop is CASSRTRTRTDTQYF. CDR3 bases: TGTGCCAGCAGCCGAACTCGAACCCGCACAGATACGCAGTATTTT.

The rearrangement joins TRBV5-1 to TRBJ2-7; possibly TRBD2 for D (5 bases). This CDR3 region has 15 residues. Trimming stripped 0 bases from V and 3 bases from J, with 13 bases between. Germline V gene sequence: CDR1 SGHRS, CDR2 YFSETQ. DNA of the CDR3: TGCGCCAGCAGCTTGGGTGCCACGGGGTACTACGAGCAGTACTTC. Translated, it gives CASSLGATGYYEQYF.

This sequence joins TRBV3-1 (or the pseudogene TRBV3-2) and TRBJ2-7; TRBD1 matches 7 bases. After removal of 4 bases from V and 3 bases from J, the junction contained 21 bases not matched to a gene. This CDR3 spans 19 amino acids. The germline V gene encodes CDR1 LGHDT and CDR2 YNNKEL (reference sequence). The CDR3 coding sequence is TGTGCCAGCAGCCCACAAAGGTCCAGGGGGATGGTTTGGGGCTACGAGCAGTACTTC. Encoded protein: CASSPQRSRGMVWGYEQYF.

The gene calls are TRBV7-9 and TRBJ2-7; 7 nucleotides agree with TRBD1. The CDR3 runs to 16 residues. The trim removed 2 bases at V and 4 bases at J, leaving 11 bases unmatched. The germline gives CDR1 SEHNR, CDR2 FQNEAQ (reference sequence). The CDR3 spells CASSLSGQALGYEQYF. CDR3 sequence (DNA): TGTGCCAGCAGCTTATCTGGACAGGCCTTAGGGTACGAGCAGTACTTC. The full variable domain, with the rest looked up from reference TRBV7-9 and TRBJ2-7, is DTGVSQNPRHKITKRGQNVTFRCDPISEHNRLYWYRQTLGQGPEFLTYFQNEAQLEKSRLLSDRFSAERPKGSFSTLEIQRTEQGDSAMYLCASSLSGQALGYEQYFGPGTRLTVT.

V and J are TRBV19 and TRBJ1-2; D possibly corresponds to TRBD1 (5 bases). Per the germline V gene, CDR1 is LNHDA and CDR2 is SQIVND (reference sequence). This CDR3 spans 15 amino acids. V was clipped by 5 bases and J by 3 bases, with 16 bases between them. The CDR3, as DNA: TGTGCCAGTAGTGATGGGTCGGGGGATGACTATGGCTACACCTTC. Translated, it gives CASSDGSGDDYGYTF.

The rearrangement uses TRBV4-2 and TRBJ2-3, with 10 bases lining up with TRBD2. The CDR3 has 18 residues. Unmatched junction bases numbered 8, after V lost 2 bases and J lost 0 bases. Germline-derived CDR1 and CDR2 are LGHNA and YNFKEQ. CDR3 nucleotide sequence: TGTGCCAGCAGCCAAAGGGTAGCGGGGGGCCTTAGCACAGATACGCAGTATTTT. As protein: CASSQRVAGGLSTDTQYF.

The chain links TRBV2 to TRBJ1-2; D perhaps matches TRBD1 (6 bases). In germline, CDR1 is SNHLY, CDR2 FYNNEI. CDR3 length: 15 residues. V lost 5 bases and J 2 bases, leaving 15 bases between the germline ends. The CDR3 region is CASSKGARGNYGYTF. The CDR3 coding sequence is TGTGCCAGCAGTAAAGGGGCCAGGGGAAACTATGGCTACACCTTC.

DNA of the CDR3: TGTGCCAGTAGTTCGTCGGGGACTAGCGGGAGCTACGAGCAGTACTTC. It specifies CASSSSGTSGSYEQYF. J is TRBJ2-7 and V is TRBV19; 14 bases fit TRBD2. Germline trimming cut 5 bases from V and 3 bases from J; bases unmatched to any gene: 6. Germline loops: CDR1 LNHDA, CDR2 SQIVND (reference sequence). CDR3 length equals 16 residues. Complete variable domain (other parts from reference TRBV19 and TRBJ2-7): DGGITQSPKYLFRKEGQNVTLSCEQNLNHDAMYWYRQDPGQGLRLIYYSQIVNDFQKGDIAEGYSVSREKKESFPLTVTSAQKNPTAFYLCASSSSGTSGSYEQYFGPGTRLTVT.

V gene TRBV2 combines with J gene TRBJ1-1; tentative D call: TRBD1 (6 bases). CDR3 size: 16 residues. Trimming cost V 6 bases and J 1 base, with 18 bases left between them. CDR1 SNHLY and CDR2 FYNNEI come from the germline V gene. The CDR3 DNA is TGTGCCAGCAGGGCGCGACAGGTTAGGAGGAACACTGAAGCTTTCTTT. As protein: CASRARQVRRNTEAFF.

The chain recombines TRBV27 with TRBJ2-1; D may be TRBD2 (5 bases). The germline V and J ends were trimmed by 7 bases and 9 bases, with 13 bases remaining between them. This CDR3 spans 12 amino acids. The germline V gene has CDR1 MNHEY and CDR2 SMNVEV (reference sequence). The CDR3 sequence: CASTGNPREQFF. The CDR3 DNA follows: TGTGCCAGCACCGGGAATCCCCGTGAGCAGTTCTTC.

The V gene is TRBV6-5, the J gene TRBJ2-7; weak D call: TRBD1 (6 bases). Germline values: CDR1 MNHEY, CDR2 SVGAGI. V shed 5 bases and J shed 0 bases, with 11 bases lying between them. The CDR3 runs 14 residues. The CDR3 DNA is TGTGCCAGCAGTCTCCGGGACATCTCCTACGAGCAGTACTTC. It specifies CASSLRDISYEQYF.

The rearrangement links TRBV4-2 to TRBJ1-5, with 7 nucleotides matching TRBD1. With 4 bases clipped from V and 6 bases from J, the junction kept 9 bases outside the gene matches. Germline V CDR1 and CDR2: LGHNA, YNFKEQ. The CDR3 covers 15 residues. The CDR3 region has the DNA TGTGCCAGCAGCCTCGGAGCAGGGGGAGTTCAGCCCCAGCATTTT. Its protein is CASSLGAGGVQPQHF.

The genes are TRBV28 and TRBJ1-5, with D perhaps TRBD1 (5 bases). CDR3 length equals 15 residues. Germline assignment: CDR1 MDHEN and CDR2 SYDVKM. Deletions cut 3 bases from V and 6 bases from J, with 15 bases between. The CDR3: CASSFTGGLSQPQHF. CDR3 coding DNA: TGTGCCAGCAGTTTTACGGGGGGGTTGAGTCAGCCCCAGCATTTT.

The V call is TRBV27, the J call TRBJ2-7; perhaps TRBD1 as D (5 bases). The V gene's germline CDR1 is MNHEY and CDR2 SMNVEV (reference sequence). The CDR3 is 13 amino acids. The germline V and J ends were trimmed by 6 bases and 0 bases, with 9 bases remaining between them. CDR3: CASRMDISYEQYF. The CDR3 DNA sequence: TGTGCCAGCAGGATGGACATCTCCTACGAGCAGTACTTC.

This clone was counted ten times or more. This chain joins TRBV28 and TRBJ2-7; 9 nucleotides line up with TRBD1. Germline loops: CDR1 MDHEN, CDR2 SYDVKM. The CDR3 totals 14 residues. V was clipped by 8 bases and J by 1 base; unmatched bases: 6. The CDR3 is CASFGQGSSYEQYF. Here the CDR3 DNA reads TGTGCCAGCTTCGGACAGGGGAGTTCCTACGAGCAGTACTTC.

The rearrangement links TRBV30 to TRBJ2-7, with D possibly TRBD2 on 6 matching bases. Germline V gene data show CDR1 as GTSNPN and CDR2 as SVGIG (reference sequence). This CDR3 is 11 amino acids long. Trimming took off 5 bases at V and 5 bases at J, with 10 bases between the two ends. The DNA of the CDR3 is TGTGCCTGGTCGGGACTCGACGAGCAGTACTTC. Its protein is CAWSGLDEQYF.

This clone was observed many times. This chain uses TRBV9 with TRBJ2-1; 9 positions agree with TRBD2. Germline loops: CDR1 SGDLS, CDR2 YYNGEE. The CDR3 spans 16 residues. With 4 bases clipped from V and 2 bases from J, the junction kept 7 bases outside the gene matches. This chain's CDR3 is CASSLRLAEPYNEQFF. The CDR3 DNA follows: TGTGCCAGCAGCCTGCGACTAGCGGAGCCCTACAATGAGCAGTTCTTC.

The J gene is TRBJ2-7, the V gene TRBV29-1; tentative D call: TRBD1 (6 bases). Per germline, CDR1 SQVTM and CDR2 ANQGSEA. CDR3 length: 13 residues. Trimming removed 0 bases at V and 3 bases at J, with 9 bases between. CDR3 nucleotides: TGCAGCGTTGAAGAAGAACAGGGCTACGAGCAGTACTTC. Its protein is CSVEEEQGYEQYF.

The chain carries TRBV2 and TRBJ1-4, with D perhaps matching TRBD1 (6 bases). Per germline, CDR1 SNHLY and CDR2 FYNNEI. V was trimmed by 7 bases and J by 0 bases, leaving 12 bases between them. The CDR3 consists of 15 residues. Written as DNA, the CDR3 is TGTGCCAGCATACGGGACACATCAACTAATGAAAAACTGTTTTTT. Its translation: CASIRDTSTNEKLFF.

The V call is TRBV5-6, the J call TRBJ2-1; TRBD2 matches at 14 bases. Germline values: CDR1 SGHDT, CDR2 YYEEEE. After removal of 8 bases from V and 13 bases from J, the junction contained 11 bases not matched to a gene. CDR3 length equals 14 residues. CDR3 DNA: TGTGCCAGTAGGACCGGGACTAGCGGGAGCCCCCAGTTCTTC. Its protein is CASRTGTSGSPQFF.

This clone was observed a few times. The V gene is TRBV3-1 (or the pseudogene TRBV3-2), the J gene TRBJ1-2, with a weak D call TRBD1 (6 bases). Per the germline V gene, CDR1 is LGHDT and CDR2 is YNNKEL (reference sequence). This CDR3 is built from 15 residues. Trimming shortened V by 0 bases and J by 8 bases, and 16 bases separated the two germline ends. CDR3 loop: CASSQDEGEGEGYTF. The CDR3, as DNA: TGTGCCAGCAGCCAAGATGAGGGGGAAGGGGAGGGCTACACCTTC.

The rearrangement joins TRBV7-9 to TRBJ2-2, with TRBD1 matching over 7 bases. The CDR3 is 15 residues long. With 5 bases clipped from V and 4 bases from J, the junction kept 7 bases outside the gene matches. Germline CDR1 reads SEHNR; CDR2 reads FQNEAQ (reference sequence). CDR3: CASSARGDSTGELFF. The DNA for the CDR3 is TGTGCCAGCAGCGCGCGAGGGGACAGCACCGGGGAGCTGTTTTTT.

The rearrangement joins TRBV12-3 or TRBV12-4 to TRBJ1-5; 7 nucleotides line up with TRBD1. J lost 2 bases, V lost 6 bases, and 1 base had no gene match. This CDR3 comprises 13 residues. CDR3 in amino acids: CASSGQGNQPQHF. CDR3 nucleotides: TGTGCCAGCAGCGGACAGGGCAATCAGCCCCAGCATTTT.

With respect to this clone: A junction boundary mismatches the germline segment, possibly from a read error. The V gene is TRBV28, the J gene TRBJ2-7; D unresolved. The CDR3 covers 11 residues. From germline, CDR1 is MDHEN and CDR2 SYDVKM. The CDR3 loop is CASSSARQNDF. As DNA, the CDR3 is TGTGCCAGCAGTTCGGCGAGGCAGAATGACTTC. The entire variable domain, with the rest obtained from reference TRBV28 and TRBJ2-7, is as follows: DVKVTQSSRYLVKRTGEKVFLECVQDMDHENMFWYRQDPGLGLRLIYFSYDVKMKEKGDIPEGYSVSREKKERFSLILESASTNQTSMYLCASSSARQNDFGPGTRLTVT.

This clone occurred a few times. The chain is built from TRBV7-9 and TRBJ1-4, with D possibly matching TRBD1 (5 bases). V lost 1 base and J 0 bases, leaving 6 bases between the germline ends. The length of the CDR3 is 15 residues. Germline lookup yields CDR1 SEHNR and CDR2 FQNEAQ (reference sequence). The CDR3 loop reads CASSLVGATNEKLFF. The CDR3 DNA follows: TGTGCCAGCAGCTTAGTAGGGGCAACTAATGAAAAACTGTTTTTT. Using reference TRBV7-9 and TRBJ1-4 for the parts outside the CDR3, the full variable domain is DTGVSQNPRHKITKRGQNVTFRCDPISEHNRLYWYRQTLGQGPEFLTYFQNEAQLEKSRLLSDRFSAERPKGSFSTLEIQRTEQGDSAMYLCASSLVGATNEKLFFGSGTQLSVL.

The chain recombines TRBV5-6 with TRBJ2-7; 11 nucleotides line up with TRBD2. The V gene end was trimmed by 4 bases and the J gene end by 8 bases; junction bases not matched to a gene: 8. The CDR3 spans 14 residues. CDR1 SGHDT and CDR2 YYEEEE come from the germline V gene. The CDR3 loop is CASSPGLAVWKQYF. The CDR3 DNA reads TGTGCCAGCAGCCCGGGACTAGCGGTCTGGAAGCAGTACTTC.

This chain links TRBV6-5 with TRBJ2-1; D might be TRBD2 (6 bases). Looked up from germline, CDR1 is MNHEY and CDR2 is SVGAGI. V was clipped by 8 bases and J by 4 bases, with 9 bases between them. The CDR3 runs to 12 residues. The CDR3 is CASGTFYNEQFF. The CDR3 DNA sequence: TGTGCCAGCGGGACTTTTTACAATGAGCAGTTCTTC.

This chain joins TRBV2 and TRBJ1-2; 10 nucleotides line up with TRBD1. Germline CDR1 is SNHLY and CDR2 is FYNNEI. Trimming removed 4 bases from V and 6 bases from J; junction bases left unmatched: 8. The CDR3 is made up of 15 amino acids. The CDR3 DNA is TGTGCCAGCAGTGCTACTCTTGACAGGGGGCATGGCTACACCTTC. Translating gives CASSATLDRGHGYTF.

The chain uses TRBV30 and TRBJ1-2; D is perhaps TRBD1 (6 bases). CDR3 length: 13 amino acids. Trimming pared 1 base from V and 5 bases from J, leaving 11 bases between. The germline V gene encodes CDR1 GTSNPN and CDR2 SVGIG (reference sequence). The CDR3 loop is CAWSDRDTYGYTF. For the CDR3, the DNA is TGTGCCTGGAGTGACCGGGACACATATGGCTACACCTTC.